Below are 19 T cell receptor beta chains sequenced from a single sample in a study of blood T cell repertoires in COVID-19. Measured with immunoSEQ multiplex PCR; TCRdb has only the in-frame clones, and not every one. The sample lists about 42,000 clones; over 75% were seen once. The material sequenced was peripheral blood. These receptors were taken from a man aged 25-40 years with active or convalescent COVID-19.

The chain recombines TRBV6-6 with TRBJ2-1; 7 bases match TRBD1. In germline, CDR1 is MNHNY, CDR2 SVGAGI (reference sequence). Losses at the gene ends were 6 bases for V and 5 bases for J; bases not matched to a gene: 7. This CDR3 has 14 amino acids. The CDR3: CASRETGPNNEQFF. The DNA of the CDR3 is TGTGCCAGCAGGGAGACAGGGCCGAACAATGAGCAGTTCTTC.

This chain joins TRBV3-1 (or the pseudogene TRBV3-2) and TRBJ1-2, with D possibly matching TRBD1 (5 bases). This CDR3 spans 13 amino acids. Germline CDR1 and CDR2: LGHDT and YNNKEL (reference sequence). Trimming left V 3 bases short and J 3 bases short, with 8 bases between. Written as DNA, the CDR3 is TGTGCCAGCAGCCAGGACACTCACTATGGCTACACCTTC. It yields the protein CASSQDTHYGYTF.

The V and J genes are TRBV19 and TRBJ2-6; unclear D gene. The CDR3 spans 14 residues. The germline V gene has CDR1 LNHDA and CDR2 SQIVND (reference sequence). The ends were cut back, 6 bases at V and 0 bases at J, with 6 bases in the middle. The CDR3, as DNA: TGTGCCAGTAGAGAGGTCTCTGGGGCCAACGTCCTGACTTTC. This gives the protein CASREVSGANVLTF.

J is TRBJ2-1 and V is TRBV7-8; D possibly corresponds to TRBD2 (7 bases). Germline values: CDR1 SGHVS, CDR2 FQNEAQ. V lost 8 bases and J 0 bases, leaving 17 bases between the germline ends. The CDR3 extends over 16 amino acids. The CDR3: CASGEGGAPSYNEQFF. The CDR3 DNA follows: TGTGCCAGCGGAGAGGGGGGGGCCCCCTCCTACAATGAGCAGTTCTTC. The variable domain in full, with the rest retrieved from reference TRBV7-8 and TRBJ2-1, is GAGVSQSPRYKVAKRGQDVALRCDPISGHVSLFWYQQALGQGPEFLTYFQNEAQLDKSGLPSDRFFAERPEGSVSTLKIQRTQQEDSAVYLCASGEGGAPSYNEQFFGPGTRLTVL.

The V call is TRBV24-1, the J call TRBJ2-1, with 10 bases that match TRBD2. This CDR3 comprises 21 residues. V lost 2 bases, J lost 0 bases, and 15 bases stayed unmatched. Germline CDR1 is KGHDR and CDR2 is SFDVKD. This CDR3 reads CATSDSRIGISGRSSYNEQFF. The CDR3 DNA reads TGTGCCACCAGTGATTCCCGAATAGGGATTAGCGGGAGGAGCTCCTACAATGAGCAGTTCTTC.

This chain uses TRBV19 with TRBJ1-6, with D perhaps matching TRBD1 (5 bases). Germline lookup yields CDR1 LNHDA and CDR2 SQIVND (reference sequence). The CDR3 loop spans 14 amino acids. Trimming removed 2 bases at V and 6 bases at J, with 8 bases between. The CDR3 here is CASSIKTANSPLHF. The CDR3 coding sequence is TGTGCCAGTAGTATAAAGACAGCTAATTCACCCCTCCACTTT.

The chain couples TRBV18 to TRBJ1-4; 7 bases are a match to TRBD1. Germline V gives CDR1 KGHSH, CDR2 LQKENI. V trimming: 1 base; J trimming: 0 bases; junction bases outside the gene matches: 2. The length of the CDR3 is 16 residues. CDR3: CASSPLRGPTNEKLFF. DNA of the CDR3: TGTGCCAGCTCACCACTAAGGGGGCCAACTAATGAAAAACTGTTTTTT.

J is TRBJ2-3 and V is TRBV11-2; 10 bases match TRBD1. V lost 5 bases to trimming and J lost 5 bases; unmatched junction nucleotides: 7. The CDR3 runs to 15 residues. The germline V gene has CDR1 SGHAT and CDR2 FQNNGV. The CDR3 bases are TGTGCCAGCAGCCAGCCCGGGACAGGGGTAGATACGCAGTATTTT. This codes for CASSQPGTGVDTQYF. Based on the CDR3 plus reference TRBV11-2 and TRBJ2-3, the full variable domain is EAGVAQSPRYKIIEKRQSVAFWCNPISGHATLYWYQQILGQGPKLLIQFQNNGVVDDSQLPKDRFSAERLKGVDSTLKIQPAKLEDSAVYLCASSQPGTGVDTQYFGPGTRLTVL.

V and J are TRBV10-2 and TRBJ2-5; 9 bases map to TRBD2. The CDR3 consists of 14 residues. J lost 3 bases, V lost 10 bases, and 9 bases had no gene match. Germline V CDR1 and CDR2: WSHSY, SAAADI. The CDR3 DNA follows: TGCGCCACCACCCCGGGACTAGCTAAAGAGACCCAGTACTTC. This gives the protein CATTPGLAKETQYF.

This chain connects TRBV24-1 to TRBJ2-1; 8 bases are shared with TRBD2. This CDR3 spans 16 amino acids. V shed 0 bases, J shed 2 bases, and the junction held 2 bases outside the gene matches. Per germline, CDR1 KGHDR and CDR2 SFDVKD. This chain's CDR3 is CATSDLPSGPYNEQFF. The CDR3 region has the DNA TGTGCCACCAGTGATTTGCCTAGCGGGCCCTACAATGAGCAGTTCTTC.

This rearrangement joins TRBV5-1 to TRBJ1-1, with TRBD1 matching 9 bases. Germline CDR1 and CDR2: SGHRS and YFSETQ. The CDR3 runs 13 residues. Germline trimming cut 4 bases from V and 11 bases from J; bases unmatched to any gene: 9. The CDR3 nucleotides are TGCGCCAGCAGCAGGGACAGGGCGCAGCTGGCTTTCTTT. The encoded protein is CASSRDRAQLAFF.

The V and J genes are TRBV3-1 (or the pseudogene TRBV3-2) and TRBJ2-1, with 9 nucleotides matching TRBD2. This CDR3 has 14 amino acids. Germline loops: CDR1 LGHDT, CDR2 YNNKEL (reference sequence). With 5 bases clipped from V and 8 bases from J, the junction kept 7 bases outside the gene matches. The chain's CDR3 is CASSSGLARYEQFF. CDR3 in DNA: TGTGCCAGCAGCTCGGGACTAGCACGTTATGAGCAGTTCTTC.

V is TRBV28 and J is TRBJ1-2; no firm D call. Trimming stripped 8 bases from V and 4 bases from J, with 11 bases between. This CDR3 is 12 amino acids long. CDR1 MDHEN and CDR2 SYDVKM come from the germline V gene. CDR3 coding DNA: TGTGCCAGCTTTCAGGCGGGCTATGGCTACACCTTC. Protein product: CASFQAGYGYTF.

The V gene is TRBV25-1, the J gene TRBJ1-1, with a weak D call TRBD1 (5 bases). The CDR3 contains 13 residues. Germline V gene sequence: CDR1 MGHDK, CDR2 SYGVNS. The ends were cut back, 3 bases at V and 3 bases at J, with 8 bases in the middle. The CDR3 protein is CASSDFRDTEAFF. In nucleotides, the CDR3 is TGTGCCAGCAGTGATTTCAGGGACACTGAAGCTTTCTTT.

J is TRBJ2-7 and V is TRBV5-5, with 11 bases identical to TRBD2. The V segment lost 3 bases and the J segment 2 bases; nucleotides outside the gene matches: 19. Germline values: CDR1 SGHKS, CDR2 YYEKEE (reference sequence). This CDR3 is built from 20 residues. CDR3: CASSSGRVAGGTSRAYEQYV. As DNA, the CDR3 is TGTGCCAGCAGCTCCGGCCGTGTAGCGGGAGGGACATCTCGCGCCTACGAGCAGTACGTC.

This clone was counted once. This chain links TRBV29-1 with TRBJ1-3; TRBD1 aligns across 8 bases. J was trimmed by 0 bases and V by 5 bases; bases with no gene match: 6. The CDR3 has 15 amino acids. Germline CDR1 reads SQVTM; CDR2 reads ANQGSEA. The chain's CDR3 is CSVRTGTYSGNTIYF. In DNA, the CDR3 is TGCAGCGTTAGGACAGGGACGTACTCTGGAAACACCATATATTTT.

The chain combines TRBV9 with TRBJ2-1; 10 bases align to TRBD2. V shed 3 bases and J 8 bases; nucleotides not matched to a gene: 11. Germline CDR1 reads SGDLS; CDR2 reads YYNGEE. This CDR3 has 16 residues. CDR3 nucleotides: TGTGCCAGCAGCGCTACCGGGACTAGCGCCACAGATGAGCAGTTCTTC. As protein: CASSATGTSATDEQFF.

The chain employs TRBV4-1 and TRBJ1-5; TRBD1 matches at 11 bases. Looked up from germline, CDR1 is MGHRA and CDR2 is YSYEKL. V shed 0 bases and J 6 bases; nucleotides not matched to a gene: 1. The CDR3 has 15 amino acids. CDR3 region: CASSQDGQGAQPQHF. The CDR3 DNA sequence: TGCGCCAGCAGCCAAGATGGACAGGGGGCTCAGCCCCAGCATTTT.

In this sample, this clone turned up once. The chain joins TRBV5-1 to TRBJ1-5; a weak D match, TRBD1 (5 bases). The CDR3 consists of 15 residues. Germline V gives CDR1 SGHRS, CDR2 YFSETQ. V lost 0 bases to trimming and J lost 1 base, with 8 bases between them. This CDR3 is CASSLDGGSNQPQHF. CDR3 sequence (DNA): TGCGCCAGCAGCTTGGACGGGGGAAGCAATCAGCCCCAGCATTTT.